This T cell receptor (beta chain) came from a study of T cell responses to AZD1222 COVID-19 vaccine. The V gene lost 5 bases and the J gene lost 5 bases, with 19 bases spanning the gap. CDR3 size: 15 residues. Per germline, CDR1 SGHVS and CDR2 FQNEAQ. The repertoire was sequenced with immunoSEQ multiplex PCR; TCRdb's copy has only in-frame clones and lacks some. The sample has approximately 120,000 clones; roughly 90% are singletons. This receptor was obtained from an adult in good health. The chain carries TRBV7-8 and TRBJ2-7; D possibly corresponds to TRBD2 (5 bases). The specimen comprised peripheral blood, sampled on day 0 of AZD1222 vaccination. In nucleotides, the CDR3 is TGTGCCAGCAGCCCCCCGAGACCCAGAGGGAACGAGCAGTACTTC. As protein: CASSPPRPRGNEQYF. The variable domain in full, completed from reference TRBV7-8 and TRBJ2-7, reads GAGVSQSPRYKVAKRGQDVALRCDPISGHVSLFWYQQALGQGPEFLTYFQNEAQLDKSGLPSDRFFAERPEGSVSTLKIQRTQQEDSAVYLCASSPPRPRGNEQYFGPGTRLTVT.